This T cell receptor beta chain was identified during a study of T cell changes during pregnancy in multiple sclerosis. Sequencing was performed with immunoSEQ multiplex PCR; in TCRdb, only in-frame clones are kept and a portion is missing. The sample comprises tens of thousands of clones, around 93% of which are singletons, and about 1.3% rests with the top ten. V shed 5 bases and J 5 bases; nucleotides not matched to a gene: 7. This CDR3 is built from 15 residues. Looked up from germline, CDR1 is LNHDA and CDR2 is SQIVND (reference sequence). This sequence was found in a female donor in good health, enrolled as a control in a pregnancy study. The rearrangement links TRBV19 to TRBJ2-1, with 9 bases that match TRBD2. The material was peripheral blood, obtained in the third trimester of pregnancy. CDR3 nucleotides: TGTGCCAGTAGTGGCGGGAGGGGGGGCCACAATGAGCAGTTCTTC. This encodes CASSGGRGGHNEQFF.